This TCR beta chain appears in the sequencing data of a study of memory CD4+ T cells and cytomegalovirus serostatus. Germline V gene sequence: CDR1 MNHEY, CDR2 SVGAGI. This CDR3 has 13 residues. As regards this clone: Its antigen is as yet unknown. Sequence at one end of the junction differs from germline and may be a read error.

The sort gate was single viable CD3+CD4+CD8-CD45RO+ cells for memory CD4+ T cells. Original processing notes: After removing out-of-frame reads, 2 million to 2.5 million distinct TCRbeta sequences remained. This table comes from immunoSEQ multiplex PCR, and its TCRdb copy is limited to in-frame clones, with some not included. The V and J calls and the clone size are those of that table, but D and trimming were determined from the DNA. In the table there are about 45,000 clones, about 73% of which are singletons. Study results and caveats: The CMV-associated TCR signature appears largely within the CD4+ memory repertoire. Of around 160 reported CMV TCRbeta sequences, about 70 were found in memory CD4+ repertoires.

The sequence came from an adult in good health and CMV-seronegative. J is TRBJ1-6 and V is TRBV6-5; the D is unclear. The sequencing input was memory CD4+ T cells from blood. The CDR3 DNA reads as TGCGCCAGCAGTGAGCCCGCCAATTCACCCCTCCACTTT. Residues: CASSEPANSPLHF.